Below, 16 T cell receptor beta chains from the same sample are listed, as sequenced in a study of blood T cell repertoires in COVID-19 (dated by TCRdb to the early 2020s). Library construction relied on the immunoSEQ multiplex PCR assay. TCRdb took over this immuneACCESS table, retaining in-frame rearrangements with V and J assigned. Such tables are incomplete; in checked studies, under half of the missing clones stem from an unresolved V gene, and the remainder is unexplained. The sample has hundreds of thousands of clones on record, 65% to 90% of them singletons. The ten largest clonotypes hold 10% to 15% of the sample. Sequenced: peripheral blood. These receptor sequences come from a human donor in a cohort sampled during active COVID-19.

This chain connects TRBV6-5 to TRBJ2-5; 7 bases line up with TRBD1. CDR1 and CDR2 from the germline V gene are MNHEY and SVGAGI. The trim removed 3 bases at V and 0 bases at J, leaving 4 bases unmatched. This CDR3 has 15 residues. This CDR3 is CASSYGRGYQETQYF. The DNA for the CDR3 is TGTGCCAGCAGTTATGGCAGGGGGTACCAAGAGACCCAGTACTTC.

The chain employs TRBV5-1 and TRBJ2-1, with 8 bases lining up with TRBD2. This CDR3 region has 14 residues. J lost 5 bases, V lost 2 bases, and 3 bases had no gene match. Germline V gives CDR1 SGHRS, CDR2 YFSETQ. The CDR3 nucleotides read TGCGCCAGCAGCTTTCAGCGGGAGAACAATGAGCAGTTCTTC. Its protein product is CASSFQRENNEQFF.

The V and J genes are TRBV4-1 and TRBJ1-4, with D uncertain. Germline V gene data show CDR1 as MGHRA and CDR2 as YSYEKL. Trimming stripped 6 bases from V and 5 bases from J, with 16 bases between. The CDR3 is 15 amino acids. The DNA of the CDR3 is TGCGCCAGCAGAGAGCGGGATTTCGGAAATGAAAAACTGTTTTTT. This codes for CASRERDFGNEKLFF.

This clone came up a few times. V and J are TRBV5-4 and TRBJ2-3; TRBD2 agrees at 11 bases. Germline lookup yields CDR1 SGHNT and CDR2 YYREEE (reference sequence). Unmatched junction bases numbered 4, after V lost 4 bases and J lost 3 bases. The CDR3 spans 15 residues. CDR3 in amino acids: CASSALAGVTDTQYF. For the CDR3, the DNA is TGTGCCAGCAGCGCACTAGCGGGGGTTACAGATACGCAGTATTTT.

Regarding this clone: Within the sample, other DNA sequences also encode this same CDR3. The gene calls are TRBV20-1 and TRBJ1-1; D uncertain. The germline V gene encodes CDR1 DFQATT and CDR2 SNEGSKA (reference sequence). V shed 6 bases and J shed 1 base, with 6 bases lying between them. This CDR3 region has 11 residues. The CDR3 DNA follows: TGCAGTGCACGACAGAACACTGAAGCTTTCTTT. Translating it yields CSARQNTEAFF.

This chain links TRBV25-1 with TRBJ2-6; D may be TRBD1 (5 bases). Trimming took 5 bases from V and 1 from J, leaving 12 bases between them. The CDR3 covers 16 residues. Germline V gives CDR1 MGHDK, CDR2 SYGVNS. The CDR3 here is CASSKSAGSGANVLTF. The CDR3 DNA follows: TGTGCCAGCAGTAAGTCCGCAGGGTCTGGGGCCAACGTCCTGACTTTC.

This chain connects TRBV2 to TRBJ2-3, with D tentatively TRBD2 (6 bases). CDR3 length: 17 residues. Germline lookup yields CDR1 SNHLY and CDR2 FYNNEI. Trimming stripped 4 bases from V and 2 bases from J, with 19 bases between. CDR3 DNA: TGTGCCAGCAGTGTGGAAAGGGCTAGCGCCGACACAGATACGCAGTATTTT. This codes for CASSVERASADTDTQYF.

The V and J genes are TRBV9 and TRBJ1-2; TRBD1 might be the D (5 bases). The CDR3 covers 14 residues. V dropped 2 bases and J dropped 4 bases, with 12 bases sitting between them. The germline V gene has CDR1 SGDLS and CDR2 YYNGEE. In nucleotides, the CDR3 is TGTGCCAGCAGCGTTTCAGGGTCTTTCTATGGCTACACCTTC. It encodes CASSVSGSFYGYTF.

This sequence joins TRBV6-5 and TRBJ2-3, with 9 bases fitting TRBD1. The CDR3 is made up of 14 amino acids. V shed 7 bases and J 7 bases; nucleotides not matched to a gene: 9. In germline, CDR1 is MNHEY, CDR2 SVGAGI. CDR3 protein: CASTRQGDGNTQYF. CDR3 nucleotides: TGTGCCAGCACCCGACAGGGGGATGGGAATACGCAGTATTTT.

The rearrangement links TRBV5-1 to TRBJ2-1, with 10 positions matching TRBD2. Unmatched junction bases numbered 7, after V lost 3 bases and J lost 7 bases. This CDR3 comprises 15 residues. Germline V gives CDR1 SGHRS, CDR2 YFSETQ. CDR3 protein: CASSSTSGRLNEQFF. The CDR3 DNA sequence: TGCGCCAGCAGCTCGACTAGCGGGCGTCTAAATGAGCAGTTCTTC. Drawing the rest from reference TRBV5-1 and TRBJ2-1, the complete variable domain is KAGVTQTPRYLIKTRGQQVTLSCSPISGHRSVSWYQQTPGQGLQFLFEYFSETQRNKGNFPGRFSGRQFSNSRSEMNVSTLELGDSALYLCASSSTSGRLNEQFFGPGTRLTVL.

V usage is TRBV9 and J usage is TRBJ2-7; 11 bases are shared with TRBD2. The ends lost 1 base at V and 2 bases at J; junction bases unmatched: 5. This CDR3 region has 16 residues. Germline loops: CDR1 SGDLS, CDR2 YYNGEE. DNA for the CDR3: TGTGCCAGCAGCGTAATAGCGGGAGGGCCACCCTACGAGCAGTACTTC. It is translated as CASSVIAGGPPYEQYF.

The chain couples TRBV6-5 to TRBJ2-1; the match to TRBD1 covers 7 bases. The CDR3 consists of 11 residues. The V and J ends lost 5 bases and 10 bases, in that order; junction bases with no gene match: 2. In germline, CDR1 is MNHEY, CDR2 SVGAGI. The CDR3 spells CASSQTGEQFF. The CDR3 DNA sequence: TGTGCCAGCAGTCAGACAGGGGAGCAGTTCTTC.

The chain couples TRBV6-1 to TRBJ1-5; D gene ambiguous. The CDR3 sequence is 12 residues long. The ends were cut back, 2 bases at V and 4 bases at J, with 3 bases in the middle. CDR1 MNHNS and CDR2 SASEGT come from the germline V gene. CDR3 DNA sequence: TGTGCCAGCAGTGAACCAAATCAGCCCCAGCATTTT. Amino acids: CASSEPNQPQHF.

In DNA form, the CDR3 reads TGTGCCAGCAGCACTAGCGGAGGGAGCTCCTACAATGAGCAGTTCTTC. It yields the protein CASSTSGGSSYNEQFF. The chain employs TRBV9 and TRBJ2-1; 8 bases are a match to TRBD2. The CDR3 totals 16 residues. V was clipped by 4 bases and J by 0 bases; unmatched bases: 6. Germline CDR1 reads SGDLS; CDR2 reads YYNGEE.

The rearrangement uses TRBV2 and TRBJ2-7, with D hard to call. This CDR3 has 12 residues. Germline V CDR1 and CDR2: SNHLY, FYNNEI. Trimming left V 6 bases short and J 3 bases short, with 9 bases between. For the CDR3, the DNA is TGTGCCAGCAGAGCTCCGGGCTACGAGCAGTACTTC. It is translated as CASRAPGYEQYF.

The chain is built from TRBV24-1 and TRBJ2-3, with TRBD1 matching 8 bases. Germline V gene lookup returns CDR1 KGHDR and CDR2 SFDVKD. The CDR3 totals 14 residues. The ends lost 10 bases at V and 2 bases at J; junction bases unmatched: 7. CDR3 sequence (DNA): TGTGCCACAAAGGGACAGGAGAACACAGATACGCAGTATTTT. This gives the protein CATKGQENTDTQYF.